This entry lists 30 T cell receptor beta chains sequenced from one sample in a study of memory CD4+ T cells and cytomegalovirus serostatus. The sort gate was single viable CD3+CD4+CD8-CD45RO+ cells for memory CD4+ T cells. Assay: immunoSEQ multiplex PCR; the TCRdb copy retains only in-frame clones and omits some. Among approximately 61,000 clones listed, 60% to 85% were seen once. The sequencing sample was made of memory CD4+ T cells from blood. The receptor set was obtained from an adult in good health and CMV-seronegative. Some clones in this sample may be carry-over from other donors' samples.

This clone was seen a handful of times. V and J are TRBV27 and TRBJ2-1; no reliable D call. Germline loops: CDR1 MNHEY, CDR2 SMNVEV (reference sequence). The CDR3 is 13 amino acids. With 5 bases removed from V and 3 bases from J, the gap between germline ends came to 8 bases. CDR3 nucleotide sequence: TGTGCCAGCAGTAGGAGAGTCTACAATGAGCAGTTCTTC. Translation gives CASSRRVYNEQFF.

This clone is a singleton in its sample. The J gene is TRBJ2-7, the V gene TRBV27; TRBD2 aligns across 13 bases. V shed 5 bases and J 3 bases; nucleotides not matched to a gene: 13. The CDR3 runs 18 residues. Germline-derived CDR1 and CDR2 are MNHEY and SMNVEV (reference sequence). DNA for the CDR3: TGTGCCAGCAGTCCCGGATCCTTTGGACTAGCGGGAGTCTACGAGCAGTACTTC. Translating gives CASSPGSFGLAGVYEQYF.

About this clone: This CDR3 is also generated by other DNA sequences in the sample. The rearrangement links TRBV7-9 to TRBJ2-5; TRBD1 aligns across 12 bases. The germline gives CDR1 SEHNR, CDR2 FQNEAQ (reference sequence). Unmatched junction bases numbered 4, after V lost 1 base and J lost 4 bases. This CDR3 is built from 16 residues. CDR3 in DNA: TGTGCCAGCAGCTTAGGGGACAGGGGGCTTAGAGAGACCCAGTACTTC. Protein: CASSLGDRGLRETQYF.

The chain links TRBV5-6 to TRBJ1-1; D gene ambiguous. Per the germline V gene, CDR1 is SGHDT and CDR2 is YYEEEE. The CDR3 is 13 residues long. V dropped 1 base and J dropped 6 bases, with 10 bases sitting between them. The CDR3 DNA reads TGTGCCAGCAGCTTGAGGTTAGACGCTGAAGCTTTCTTT. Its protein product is CASSLRLDAEAFF.

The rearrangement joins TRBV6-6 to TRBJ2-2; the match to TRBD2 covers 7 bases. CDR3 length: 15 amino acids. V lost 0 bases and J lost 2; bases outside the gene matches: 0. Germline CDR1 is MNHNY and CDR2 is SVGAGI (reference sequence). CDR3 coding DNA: TGTGCCAGCAGTTACTCGGGACTAAACACCGGGGAGCTGTTTTTT. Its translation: CASSYSGLNTGELFF.

The CDR3 coding sequence is TGTGCCAGCAGTGACGGGACAGGCAGCACAGATACGCAGTATTTT. Translated, it gives CASSDGTGSTDTQYF. The chain combines TRBV2 with TRBJ2-3; 8 bases match TRBD1. J lost 0 bases, V lost 3 bases, and 2 bases had no gene match. The CDR3 sequence is 15 residues long. CDR1 is SNHLY and CDR2 is FYNNEI in the germline V gene.

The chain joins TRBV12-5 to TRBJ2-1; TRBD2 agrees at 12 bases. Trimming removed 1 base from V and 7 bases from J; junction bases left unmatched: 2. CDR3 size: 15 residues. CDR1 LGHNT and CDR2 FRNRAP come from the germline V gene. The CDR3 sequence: CASGLGLAGGNEQFF. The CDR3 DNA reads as TGTGCTAGTGGTTTGGGTCTAGCGGGGGGGAATGAGCAGTTCTTC.

As DNA, the CDR3 is TGTGCCAGCAGTCCACTGGGACTGACTAACTATGGCTACACCTTC. This sequence encodes CASSPLGLTNYGYTF. The chain combines TRBV27 with TRBJ1-2, with D tentatively TRBD1 (5 bases). The V end lost 5 bases, the J end lost 0 bases, and 13 bases lay between the germline ends. The CDR3 has 15 amino acids. The germline V gene encodes CDR1 MNHEY and CDR2 SMNVEV (reference sequence).

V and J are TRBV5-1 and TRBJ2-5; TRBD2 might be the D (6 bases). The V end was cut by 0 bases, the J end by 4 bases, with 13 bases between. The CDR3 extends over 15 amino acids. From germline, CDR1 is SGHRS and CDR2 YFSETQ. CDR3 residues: CASSLGASALETQYF. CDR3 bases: TGCGCCAGCAGCTTGGGAGCTAGCGCCTTAGAGACCCAGTACTTC.

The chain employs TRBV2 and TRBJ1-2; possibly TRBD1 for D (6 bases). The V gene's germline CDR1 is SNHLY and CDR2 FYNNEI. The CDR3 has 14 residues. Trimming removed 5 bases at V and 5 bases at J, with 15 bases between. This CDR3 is CASSNQQGEYGYTF. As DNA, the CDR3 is TGTGCCAGCAGTAACCAACAGGGCGAGTATGGCTACACCTTC.

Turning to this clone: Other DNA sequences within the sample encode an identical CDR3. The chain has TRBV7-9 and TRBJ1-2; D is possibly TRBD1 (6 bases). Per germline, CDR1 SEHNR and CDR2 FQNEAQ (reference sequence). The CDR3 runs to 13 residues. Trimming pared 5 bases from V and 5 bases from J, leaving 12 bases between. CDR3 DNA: TGTGCCAGCAGCCCATGGACAGAGTATGGCTACACCTTC. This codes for CASSPWTEYGYTF.

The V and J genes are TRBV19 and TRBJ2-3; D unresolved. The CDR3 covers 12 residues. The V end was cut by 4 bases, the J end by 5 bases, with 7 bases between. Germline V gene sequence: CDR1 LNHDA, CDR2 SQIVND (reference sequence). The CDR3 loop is CASSTWGDTQYF. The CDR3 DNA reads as TGTGCCAGTAGTACATGGGGAGATACGCAGTATTTT. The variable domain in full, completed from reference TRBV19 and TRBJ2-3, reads DGGITQSPKYLFRKEGQNVTLSCEQNLNHDAMYWYRQDPGQGLRLIYYSQIVNDFQKGDIAEGYSVSREKKESFPLTVTSAQKNPTAFYLCASSTWGDTQYFGPGTRLTVL.

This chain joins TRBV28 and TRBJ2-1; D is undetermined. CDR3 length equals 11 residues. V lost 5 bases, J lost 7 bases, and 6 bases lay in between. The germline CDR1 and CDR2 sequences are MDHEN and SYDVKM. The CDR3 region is CASSVINEQFF. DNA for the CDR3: TGTGCCAGCAGTGTCATAAATGAGCAGTTCTTC.

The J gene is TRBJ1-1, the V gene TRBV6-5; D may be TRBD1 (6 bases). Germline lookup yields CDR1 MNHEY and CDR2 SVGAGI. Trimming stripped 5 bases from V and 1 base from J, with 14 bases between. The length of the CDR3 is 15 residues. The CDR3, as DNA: TGTGCCAGCAGTCCTTACAGGGAGGGGAACACTGAAGCTTTCTTT. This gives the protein CASSPYREGNTEAFF.

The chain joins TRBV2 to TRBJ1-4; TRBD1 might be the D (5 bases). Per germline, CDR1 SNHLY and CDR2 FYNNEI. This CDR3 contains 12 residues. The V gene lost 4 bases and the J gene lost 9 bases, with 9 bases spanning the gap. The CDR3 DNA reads TGTGCCAGCAGTGTTCCAGGGCAAAAACTGTTTTTT. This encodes CASSVPGQKLFF.

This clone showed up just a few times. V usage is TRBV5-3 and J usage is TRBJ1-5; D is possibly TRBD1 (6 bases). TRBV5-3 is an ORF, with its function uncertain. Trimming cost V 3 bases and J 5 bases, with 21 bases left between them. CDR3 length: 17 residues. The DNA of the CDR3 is TGTGCCAGAAGCTCCCCGGACCTGACAGGACGTCATCAGCCCCAGCATTTT. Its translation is CARSSPDLTGRHQPQHF.

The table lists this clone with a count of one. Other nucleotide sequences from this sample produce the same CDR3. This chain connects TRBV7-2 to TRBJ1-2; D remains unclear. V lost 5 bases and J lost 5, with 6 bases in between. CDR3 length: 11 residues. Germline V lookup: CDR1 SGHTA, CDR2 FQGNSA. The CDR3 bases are TGTGCCAGCAGCCAAAGATATGGCTACACCTTC. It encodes CASSQRYGYTF.

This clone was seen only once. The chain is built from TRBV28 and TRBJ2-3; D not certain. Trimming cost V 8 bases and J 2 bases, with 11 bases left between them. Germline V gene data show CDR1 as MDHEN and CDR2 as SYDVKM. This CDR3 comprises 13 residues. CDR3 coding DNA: TGTGCCAGCGGTTGGGCCTCCACAGATACGCAGTATTTT. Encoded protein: CASGWASTDTQYF.

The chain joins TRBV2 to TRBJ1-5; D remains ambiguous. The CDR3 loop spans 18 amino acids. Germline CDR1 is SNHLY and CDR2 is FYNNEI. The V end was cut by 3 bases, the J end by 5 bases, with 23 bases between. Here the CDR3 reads CASSDKRGSSGWDQPQHF. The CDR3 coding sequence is TGTGCCAGCAGTGATAAACGGGGTTCCAGCGGTTGGGATCAGCCCCAGCATTTT.

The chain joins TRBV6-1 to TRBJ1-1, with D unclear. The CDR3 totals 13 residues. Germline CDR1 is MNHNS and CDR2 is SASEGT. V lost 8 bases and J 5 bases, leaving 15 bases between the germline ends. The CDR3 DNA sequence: TGTGCCAGCGGCTTGGTAGGTGGGACTGAAGCTTTCTTT. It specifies CASGLVGGTEAFF.

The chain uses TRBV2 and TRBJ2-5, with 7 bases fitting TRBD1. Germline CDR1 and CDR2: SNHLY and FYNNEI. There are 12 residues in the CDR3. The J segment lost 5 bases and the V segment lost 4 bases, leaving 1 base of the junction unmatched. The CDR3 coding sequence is TGTGCCAGCAGTGGACAGGGTGAGACCCAGTACTTC. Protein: CASSGQGETQYF.

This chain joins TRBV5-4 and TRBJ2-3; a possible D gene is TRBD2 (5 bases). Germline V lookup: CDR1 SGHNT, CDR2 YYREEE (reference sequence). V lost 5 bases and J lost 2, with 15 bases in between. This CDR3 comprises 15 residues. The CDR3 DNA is TGTGCCAGCAGTCCCCGGACTGGAATCACAGATACGCAGTATTTT. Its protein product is CASSPRTGITDTQYF.

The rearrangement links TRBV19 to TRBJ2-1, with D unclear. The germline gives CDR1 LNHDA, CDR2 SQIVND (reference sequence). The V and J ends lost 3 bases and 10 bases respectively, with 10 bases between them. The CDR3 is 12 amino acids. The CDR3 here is CASSMALGEQFF. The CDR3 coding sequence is TGTGCCAGTAGTATGGCTTTGGGGGAGCAGTTCTTC.

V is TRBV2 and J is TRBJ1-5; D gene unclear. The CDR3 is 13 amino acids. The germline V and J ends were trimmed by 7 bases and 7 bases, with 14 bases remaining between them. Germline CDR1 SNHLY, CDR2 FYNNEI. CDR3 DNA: TGTGCCAGCAAACGCCAAGAAGGGCAGCCCCAGCATTTT. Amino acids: CASKRQEGQPQHF.

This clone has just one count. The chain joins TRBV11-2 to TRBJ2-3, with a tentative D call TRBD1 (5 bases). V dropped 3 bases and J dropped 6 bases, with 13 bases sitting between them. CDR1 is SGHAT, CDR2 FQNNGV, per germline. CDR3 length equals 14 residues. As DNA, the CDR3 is TGTGCCAGCAGCTTGGGTTCCAGGGTGGATACGCAGTATTTT. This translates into CASSLGSRVDTQYF.

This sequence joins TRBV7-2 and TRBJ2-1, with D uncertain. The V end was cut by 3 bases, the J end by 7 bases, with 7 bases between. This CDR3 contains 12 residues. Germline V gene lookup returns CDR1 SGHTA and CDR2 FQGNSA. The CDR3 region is CASSFIRNEQFF. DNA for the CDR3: TGTGCCAGCAGCTTCATCAGGAATGAGCAGTTCTTC.

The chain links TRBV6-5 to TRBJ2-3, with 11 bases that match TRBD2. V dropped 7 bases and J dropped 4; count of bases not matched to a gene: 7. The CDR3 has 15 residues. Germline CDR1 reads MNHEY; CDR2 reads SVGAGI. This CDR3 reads CASTPTSGSADTQYF. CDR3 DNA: TGTGCCAGCACCCCCACTAGCGGGAGCGCAGATACGCAGTATTTT.

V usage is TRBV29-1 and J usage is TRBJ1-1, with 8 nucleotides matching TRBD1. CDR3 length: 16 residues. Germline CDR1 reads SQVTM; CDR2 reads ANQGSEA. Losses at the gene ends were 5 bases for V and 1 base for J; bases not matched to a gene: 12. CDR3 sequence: CSVWEATGTGNTEAFF. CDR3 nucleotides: TGCAGCGTTTGGGAAGCCACCGGGACAGGGAACACTGAAGCTTTCTTT.

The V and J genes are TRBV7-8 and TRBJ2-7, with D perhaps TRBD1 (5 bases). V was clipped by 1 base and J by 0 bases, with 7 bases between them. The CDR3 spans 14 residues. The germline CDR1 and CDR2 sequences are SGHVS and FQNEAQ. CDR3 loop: CASSLDRSSYEQYF. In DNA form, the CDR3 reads TGTGCCAGCAGCTTAGACAGGAGCTCCTACGAGCAGTACTTC.

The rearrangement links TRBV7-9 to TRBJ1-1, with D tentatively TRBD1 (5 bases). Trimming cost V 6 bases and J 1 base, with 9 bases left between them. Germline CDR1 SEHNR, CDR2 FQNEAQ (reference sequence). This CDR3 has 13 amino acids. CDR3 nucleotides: TGTGCCAGCAGATACCAGGGGAACACTGAAGCTTTCTTT. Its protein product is CASRYQGNTEAFF.